Below are 5 T cell receptor beta chains sequenced from a single sample in a study of glioma-infiltrating T cells after dendritic cell vaccination. Time point specified: after dendritic cell vaccination, including at tumor progression/relapse. Repertoires were generated with immunoSEQ multiplex PCR, while TCRdb's copy carries only in-frame clones and drops some. The sample holds about 50,000 clones; approximately 89% are singletons and the top ten take 5.3%. Material: blood, obtained after dendritic cell vaccination. The receptor source for this set is a human donor with glioblastoma.

The chain carries TRBV27 and TRBJ1-2; no clear D. The germline gives CDR1 MNHEY, CDR2 SMNVEV (reference sequence). Trimming cost V 3 bases and J 4 bases, with 9 bases left between them. This CDR3 spans 13 amino acids. The CDR3 reads CASSFPGSYGYTF. The CDR3 coding sequence is TGTGCCAGCAGTTTTCCCGGGAGCTATGGCTACACCTTC.

This clone has just one count. CDR3: CASSLVAGGAETQYF. CDR3 coding DNA: TGCGCCAGCAGCTTGGTGGCGGGAGGGGCAGAGACCCAGTACTTC. The chain joins TRBV5-1 to TRBJ2-5; 9 nucleotides match TRBD2. The CDR3 is 15 amino acids. CDR1 SGHRS and CDR2 YFSETQ come from the germline V gene. The V segment lost 0 bases and the J segment 4 bases; nucleotides outside the gene matches: 4.

The chain has TRBV2 and TRBJ2-1, with 11 bases lining up with TRBD1. This CDR3 has 13 amino acids. Per germline, CDR1 SNHLY and CDR2 FYNNEI. Unmatched junction bases numbered 2, after V lost 9 bases and J lost 4 bases. As DNA, the CDR3 is TGTGCCAGGGACAGGGGGCATTACAATGAGCAGTTCTTC. This translates into CARDRGHYNEQFF.

This clone showed up just once. CDR3 DNA: TGTGCCAGCAGCTTACGTAGGAGCGGGATTACAGATACGCAGTATTTT. Encoded protein: CASSLRRSGITDTQYF. The chain carries TRBV11-1 and TRBJ2-3; 7 bases align to TRBD2. The germline V gene encodes CDR1 SGHAT and CDR2 FQDESV (reference sequence). The CDR3 sequence is 16 residues long. The ends lost 2 bases at V and 3 bases at J; junction bases unmatched: 8.

This chain links TRBV6-4 with TRBJ2-1, with a weak D call TRBD2 (5 bases). The ends were cut back, 4 bases at V and 5 bases at J, with 9 bases in the middle. The CDR3 consists of 13 residues. Germline CDR1 reads MRHNA; CDR2 reads SNTAGT. The CDR3 sequence is CASSAGIHNEQFF. The CDR3 DNA reads TGTGCCAGCAGTGCGGGGATCCACAATGAGCAGTTCTTC.